The present T cell receptor (beta chain) was sequenced within a study of blood T cell repertoires in COVID-19. CDR1 and CDR2 (germline): SNHLY, FYNNEI. This CDR3 has 15 residues. Trimming removed 3 bases from V and 0 bases from J, with 11 bases in between. Sequencing was performed with immunoSEQ multiplex PCR; in TCRdb, only in-frame clones are kept and a portion is missing. This table holds about 130,000 clones, more than 75% found once. Material: peripheral blood. This receptor was taken from a woman aged 70-85 years with COVID-19, enrolled during active disease. The V and J genes are TRBV2 and TRBJ1-1; perhaps TRBD1 as D (5 bases). CDR3 loop: CASSDRGRVNTEAFF. In DNA form, the CDR3 reads TGTGCCAGCAGTGATAGGGGTAGAGTGAACACTGAAGCTTTCTTT.